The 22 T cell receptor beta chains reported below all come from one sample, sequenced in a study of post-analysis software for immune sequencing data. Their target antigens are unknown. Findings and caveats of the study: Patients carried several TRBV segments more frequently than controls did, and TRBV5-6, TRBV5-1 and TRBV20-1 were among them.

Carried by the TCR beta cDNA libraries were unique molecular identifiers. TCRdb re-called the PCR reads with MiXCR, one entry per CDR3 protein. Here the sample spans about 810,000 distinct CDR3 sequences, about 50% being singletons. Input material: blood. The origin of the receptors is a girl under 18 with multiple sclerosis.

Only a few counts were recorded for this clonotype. The DNA for the CDR3 is TGTGCCAGCAGCCCGACGGGCCTCCTGGCCTACGAGCAGTACTTC. The encoded protein is CASSPTGLLAYEQYF. V is TRBV7-8 and J is TRBJ2-7, with D hard to call. V lost 5 bases, J lost 2 bases, and 16 bases lay in between. The CDR3 length is 15 residues. Germline assignment: CDR1 SGHVS and CDR2 FQNEAQ.

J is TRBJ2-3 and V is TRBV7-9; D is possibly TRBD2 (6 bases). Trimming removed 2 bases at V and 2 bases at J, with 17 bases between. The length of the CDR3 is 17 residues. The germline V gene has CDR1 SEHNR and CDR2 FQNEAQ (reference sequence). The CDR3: CASSLRSAGTPTDTQYF. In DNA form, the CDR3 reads TGTGCCAGCAGCTTAAGATCGGCGGGAACACCCACAGATACGCAGTATTTT.

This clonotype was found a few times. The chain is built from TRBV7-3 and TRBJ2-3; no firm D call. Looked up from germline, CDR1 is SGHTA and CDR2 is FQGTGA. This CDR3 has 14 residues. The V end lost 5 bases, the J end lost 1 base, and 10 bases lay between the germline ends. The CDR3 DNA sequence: TGTGCCAGCAGCGATGGGCGCGGCACAGATACGCAGTATTTT. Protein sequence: CASSDGRGTDTQYF.

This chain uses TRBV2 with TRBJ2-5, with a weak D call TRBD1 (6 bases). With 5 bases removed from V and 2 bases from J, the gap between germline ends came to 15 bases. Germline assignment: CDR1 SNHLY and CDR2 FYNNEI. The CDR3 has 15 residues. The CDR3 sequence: CASSRETGQQETQYF. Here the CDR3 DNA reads TGTGCCAGCAGTAGAGAAACCGGACAGCAAGAGACCCAGTACTTC. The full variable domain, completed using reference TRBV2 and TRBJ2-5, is EPEVTQTPSHQVTQMGQEVILRCVPISNHLYFYWYRQILGQKVEFLVSFYNNEISEKSEIFDDQFSVERPDGSNFTLKIRSTKLEDSAMYFCASSRETGQQETQYFGPGTRLLVL.

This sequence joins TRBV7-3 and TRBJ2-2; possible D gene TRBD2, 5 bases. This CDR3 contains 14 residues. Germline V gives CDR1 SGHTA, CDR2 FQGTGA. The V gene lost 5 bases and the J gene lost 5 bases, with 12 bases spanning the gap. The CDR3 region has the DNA TGTGCCAGCAGCGCCCAGACGGGAACCGGGGAGCTGTTTTTT. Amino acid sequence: CASSAQTGTGELFF.

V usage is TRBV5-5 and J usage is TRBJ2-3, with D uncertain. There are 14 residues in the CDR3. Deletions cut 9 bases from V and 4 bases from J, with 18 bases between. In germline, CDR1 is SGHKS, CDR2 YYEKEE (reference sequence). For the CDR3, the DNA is TGTGCCACCAGAACGACGGATCGTTCAGATACGCAGTATTTT. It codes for CATRTTDRSDTQYF.

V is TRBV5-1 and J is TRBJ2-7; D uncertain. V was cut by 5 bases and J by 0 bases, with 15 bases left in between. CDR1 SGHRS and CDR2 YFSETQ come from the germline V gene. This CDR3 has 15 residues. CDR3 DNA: TGCGCCAGCAGTTCAACCCCAAGTCTCTCCTACGAGCAGTACTTC. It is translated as CASSSTPSLSYEQYF.

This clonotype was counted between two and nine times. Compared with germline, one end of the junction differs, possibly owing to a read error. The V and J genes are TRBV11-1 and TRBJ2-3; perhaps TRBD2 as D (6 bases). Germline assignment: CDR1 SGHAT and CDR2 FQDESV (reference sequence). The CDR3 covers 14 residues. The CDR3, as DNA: TGTACCAGCAGCCTCCGGACTAATTTCGATACGCAGTATTTT. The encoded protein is CTSSLRTNFDTQYF. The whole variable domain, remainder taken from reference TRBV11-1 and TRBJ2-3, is EAEVAQSPRYKITEKSQAVAFWCDPISGHATLYWYRQILGQGPELLVQFQDESVVDDSQLPKDRFSAERLKGVDSTLKIQPAELGDSAMYLCTSSLRTNFDTQYFGPGTRLTVL.

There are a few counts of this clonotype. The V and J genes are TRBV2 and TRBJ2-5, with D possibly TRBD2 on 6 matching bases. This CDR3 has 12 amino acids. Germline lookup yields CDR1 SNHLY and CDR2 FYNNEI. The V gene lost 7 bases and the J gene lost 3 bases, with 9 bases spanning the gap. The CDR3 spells CASNPGEETQYF. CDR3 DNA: TGTGCCAGCAACCCGGGAGAAGAGACCCAGTACTTC.

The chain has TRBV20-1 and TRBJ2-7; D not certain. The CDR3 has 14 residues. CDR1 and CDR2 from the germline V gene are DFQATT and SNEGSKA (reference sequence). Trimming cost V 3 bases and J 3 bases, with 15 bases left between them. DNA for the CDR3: TGCAGTGCTAGGTTAGATGGGGTCGTCTACGAGCAGTACTTC. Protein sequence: CSARLDGVVYEQYF.

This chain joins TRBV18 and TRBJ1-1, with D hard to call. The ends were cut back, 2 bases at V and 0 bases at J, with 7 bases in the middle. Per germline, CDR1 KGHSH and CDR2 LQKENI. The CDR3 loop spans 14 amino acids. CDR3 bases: TGTGCCAGCTCACCAGAGACGGTGAACACTGAAGCTTTCTTT. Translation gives CASSPETVNTEAFF.

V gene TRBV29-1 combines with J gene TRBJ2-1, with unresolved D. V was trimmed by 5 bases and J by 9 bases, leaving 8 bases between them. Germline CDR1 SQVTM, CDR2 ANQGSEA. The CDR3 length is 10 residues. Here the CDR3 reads CSVRRGEQFF. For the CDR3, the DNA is TGCAGCGTTAGGAGAGGTGAGCAGTTCTTC.

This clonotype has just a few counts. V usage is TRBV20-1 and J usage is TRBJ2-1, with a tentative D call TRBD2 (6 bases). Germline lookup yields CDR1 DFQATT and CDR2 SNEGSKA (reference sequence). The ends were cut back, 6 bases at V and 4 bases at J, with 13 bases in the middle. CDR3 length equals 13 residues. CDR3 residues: CSAGTHPYNEQFF. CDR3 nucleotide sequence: TGCAGTGCAGGGACTCACCCATACAATGAGCAGTTCTTC.

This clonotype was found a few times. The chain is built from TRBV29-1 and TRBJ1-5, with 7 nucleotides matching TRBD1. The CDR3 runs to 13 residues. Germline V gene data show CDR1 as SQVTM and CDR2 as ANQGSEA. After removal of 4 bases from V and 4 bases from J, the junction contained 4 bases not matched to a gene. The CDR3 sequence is CSVGAGGNQPQHF. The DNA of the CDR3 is TGCAGCGTTGGCGCAGGGGGAAATCAGCCCCAGCATTTT.

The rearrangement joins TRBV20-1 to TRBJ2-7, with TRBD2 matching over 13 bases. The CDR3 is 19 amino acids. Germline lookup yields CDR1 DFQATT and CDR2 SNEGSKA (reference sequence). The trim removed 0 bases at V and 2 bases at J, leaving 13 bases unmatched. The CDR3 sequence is CSARDWVFGTSGKPYEQYF. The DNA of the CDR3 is TGCAGTGCTAGAGACTGGGTATTCGGGACTAGCGGGAAGCCCTACGAGCAGTACTTC.

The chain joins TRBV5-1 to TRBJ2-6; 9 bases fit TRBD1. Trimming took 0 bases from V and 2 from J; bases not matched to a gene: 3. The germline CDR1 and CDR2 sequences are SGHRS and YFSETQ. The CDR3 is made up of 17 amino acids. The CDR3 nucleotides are TGCGCCAGCAGCTTGGAATGGACAGGGGCTGGGGCCAACGTCCTGACTTTC. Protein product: CASSLEWTGAGANVLTF.

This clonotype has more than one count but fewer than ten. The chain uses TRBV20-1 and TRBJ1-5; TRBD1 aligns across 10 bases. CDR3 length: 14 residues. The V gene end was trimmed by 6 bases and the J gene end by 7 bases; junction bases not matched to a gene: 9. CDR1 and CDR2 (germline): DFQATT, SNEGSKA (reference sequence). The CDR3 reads CSATWDRGGQPQHF. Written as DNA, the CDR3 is TGCAGTGCCACGTGGGACAGGGGAGGGCAGCCCCAGCATTTT.

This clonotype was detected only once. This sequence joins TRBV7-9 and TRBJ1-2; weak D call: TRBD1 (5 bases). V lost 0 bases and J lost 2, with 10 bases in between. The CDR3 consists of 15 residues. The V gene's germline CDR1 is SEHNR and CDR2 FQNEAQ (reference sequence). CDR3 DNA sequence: TGTGCCAGCAGCTTAGCCGTGGGGCGAAACTATGGCTACACCTTC. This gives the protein CASSLAVGRNYGYTF. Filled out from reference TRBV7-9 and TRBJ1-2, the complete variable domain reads DTGVSQNPRHKITKRGQNVTFRCDPISEHNRLYWYRQTLGQGPEFLTYFQNEAQLEKSRLLSDRFSAERPKGSFSTLEIQRTEQGDSAMYLCASSLAVGRNYGYTFGSGTRLTVV.

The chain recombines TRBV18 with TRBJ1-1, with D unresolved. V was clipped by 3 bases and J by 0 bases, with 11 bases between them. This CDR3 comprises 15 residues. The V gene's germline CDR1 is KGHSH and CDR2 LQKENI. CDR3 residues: CASSPNEGMNTEAFF. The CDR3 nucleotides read TGTGCCAGCTCACCGAATGAGGGTATGAACACTGAAGCTTTCTTT.

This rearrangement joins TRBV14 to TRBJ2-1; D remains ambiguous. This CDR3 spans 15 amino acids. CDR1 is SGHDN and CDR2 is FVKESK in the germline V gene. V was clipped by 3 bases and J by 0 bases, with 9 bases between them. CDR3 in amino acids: CASSQTPSSYNEQFF. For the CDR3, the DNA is TGTGCCAGCAGCCAGACTCCGAGCTCCTACAATGAGCAGTTCTTC.

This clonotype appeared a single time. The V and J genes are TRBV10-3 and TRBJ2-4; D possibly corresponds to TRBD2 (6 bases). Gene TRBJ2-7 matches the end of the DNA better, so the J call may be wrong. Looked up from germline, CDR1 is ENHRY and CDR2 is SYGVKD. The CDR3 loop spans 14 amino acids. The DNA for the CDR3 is TGTGCCATCAGTGAAGATCGGGGGATCTACGAGCAGTACTTC. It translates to CAISEDRGIYEQYF.

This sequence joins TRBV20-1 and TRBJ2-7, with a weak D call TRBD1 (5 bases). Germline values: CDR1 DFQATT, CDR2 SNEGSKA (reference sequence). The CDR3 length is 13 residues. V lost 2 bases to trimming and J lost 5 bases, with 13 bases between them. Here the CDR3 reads CSARKGGAHEQYF. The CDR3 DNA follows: TGCAGTGCTAGAAAGGGTGGGGCCCACGAGCAGTACTTC.